The 18 T cell receptor beta chains below all came from one sample that was sequenced in a study of CD8 T cells in ankylosing spondylitis. TCRdb ran MiXCR on the 5' RACE reads and lists one entry per CDR3 protein. Of fewer than 350,000 distinct CDR3 sequences listed, approximately 10% were seen once; the top ten hold 9.1%. Sequencing was done on a sample of blood, either unsorted or a sorted T cell fraction (not recorded which). These receptors all stem from a female donor with ankylosing spondylitis or in good health (not recorded which).

Many counts were recorded for this clonotype. V usage is TRBV20-1 and J usage is TRBJ1-5; 9 positions match TRBD1. The V and J ends lost 6 bases and 7 bases, in that order; junction bases with no gene match: 13. The length of the CDR3 is 15 residues. Germline lookup yields CDR1 DFQATT and CDR2 SNEGSKA (reference sequence). In DNA form, the CDR3 reads TGCAGTGCCCAGATTCCGGGACAGGGAGGGCAGCCCCAGCATTTT. Protein: CSAQIPGQGGQPQHF.

This chain uses TRBV4-1 with TRBJ2-2; maybe TRBD1 (5 bases). Trimming took 1 base from V and 4 from J, leaving 16 bases between them. CDR3 length equals 17 residues. Germline loops: CDR1 MGHRA, CDR2 YSYEKL. CDR3 amino acids: CASSQVGAIGPTGELFF. The DNA for the CDR3 is TGCGCCAGCAGCCAAGTAGGGGCCATCGGGCCCACCGGGGAGCTGTTTTTT.

This clonotype was recorded at least ten times. The genes are TRBV27 and TRBJ2-7; D gene ambiguous. The length of the CDR3 is 13 residues. Germline CDR1 and CDR2: MNHEY and SMNVEV (reference sequence). V was clipped by 3 bases and J by 3 bases, with 9 bases between them. CDR3 in DNA: TGTGCCAGCAGTTTTGGGCATATCTACGAGCAGTACTTC. Translation gives CASSFGHIYEQYF.

In its sample, this clonotype was seen many times. The chain links TRBV7-2 to TRBJ2-3; 8 nucleotides match TRBD2. This CDR3 has 17 residues. V dropped 2 bases and J dropped 2; count of bases not matched to a gene: 9. The germline CDR1 and CDR2 sequences are SGHTA and FQGNSA. The CDR3 DNA reads as TGTGCCAGCAGCTTAAAGCTGGGCGGGGGGAACACAGATACGCAGTATTTT. Encoded protein: CASSLKLGGGNTDTQYF.

This clonotype was observed at least ten times. The rearrangement joins TRBV12-3 or TRBV12-4 to TRBJ2-7, with 8 bases fitting TRBD2. CDR3 length: 16 residues. The V gene end was trimmed by 2 bases and the J gene end by 2 bases; junction bases not matched to a gene: 8. The CDR3 loop is CASSLRRAGGTYEQYF. In DNA form, the CDR3 reads TGTGCCAGCAGTTTACGGCGGGCGGGAGGAACCTACGAGCAGTACTTC.

At least ten counts were recorded for this clonotype. The chain recombines TRBV10-3 with TRBJ2-2; no reliable D call. With 3 bases removed from V and 6 bases from J, the gap between germline ends came to 5 bases. CDR1 is ENHRY and CDR2 is SYGVKD in the germline V gene. CDR3 length: 12 amino acids. The CDR3 spells CAISDRAGELFF. The CDR3 nucleotides are TGTGCCATCAGTGACAGAGCCGGGGAGCTGTTTTTT.

The V gene is TRBV4-3, the J gene TRBJ2-1, with D possibly called TRBD1 or TRBD2 (5 bases each). The CDR3 totals 15 residues. Looked up from germline, CDR1 is LGHNA and CDR2 is YSLEER. Trimming removed 4 bases from V and 7 bases from J, with 17 bases in between. CDR3 nucleotide sequence: TGCGCCAGCAGCCGAGGGATGGGGCCGCGGAATGAGCAGTTCTTC. It translates to CASSRGMGPRNEQFF.

This clonotype was seen many times. The gene calls are TRBV27 and TRBJ1-4, with a tentative D call TRBD1 (5 bases). Germline CDR1 is MNHEY and CDR2 is SMNVEV (reference sequence). The CDR3 runs to 16 residues. V lost 7 bases, J lost 0 bases, and 15 bases lay in between. CDR3 sequence (DNA): TGTGCCAGCAAGACAGCCGTTTCTGCAACTAATGAAAAACTGTTTTTT. Amino acids: CASKTAVSATNEKLFF.

The genes are TRBV4-3 and TRBJ1-2, with TRBD1 matching over 8 bases. From germline, CDR1 is LGHNA and CDR2 YSLEER. Germline trimming cut 1 base from V and 7 bases from J; bases unmatched to any gene: 8. The CDR3 length is 15 residues. CDR3 bases: TGCGCCAGCAGCCAAGGTGGACAGGGCCTACGTGGCTACACCTTC. Translating it yields CASSQGGQGLRGYTF.

This chain connects TRBV20-1 to TRBJ2-1; D call uncertain. Trimming took 3 bases from V and 7 from J, leaving 7 bases between them. The CDR3 is 11 residues long. The V gene's germline CDR1 is DFQATT and CDR2 SNEGSKA (reference sequence). CDR3 DNA sequence: TGCAGTGCTAGCAAAGAGAATGAGCAGTTCTTC. Its protein is CSASKENEQFF.

The V call is TRBV20-1, the J call TRBJ2-5, with TRBD2 matching 9 bases. CDR1 and CDR2 from the germline V gene are DFQATT and SNEGSKA (reference sequence). The CDR3 runs 15 residues. The trim removed 6 bases at V and 1 base at J, leaving 9 bases unmatched. DNA for the CDR3: TGCAGTGCCGGGCCCTGGACTAGCGCCCAAGAGACCCAGTACTTC. It is translated as CSAGPWTSAQETQYF.

On this clonotype: Since a much larger clone is just one base distant, this may be a read error. This chain uses TRBV6-5 with TRBJ1-3, with D maybe TRBD1 (5 bases). The CDR3 has 16 amino acids. V was pared by 2 bases and J by 5 bases, with 16 bases between. In germline, CDR1 is MNHEY, CDR2 SVGAGI. CDR3 bases: TGTGCCAGCAGTTACGAGGGGAGGGCGTCTAGAAACACCATATATTTT. Translating it yields CASSYEGRASRNTIYF.

The chain employs TRBV20-1 and TRBJ2-6, with 9 bases lining up with TRBD2. CDR1 is DFQATT, CDR2 SNEGSKA, per germline (reference sequence). J gave up 1 base and V 6 bases, and 10 bases lay outside the gene matches. This CDR3 comprises 17 residues. The DNA for the CDR3 is TGCAGTGCCATTACCGGGACTAGCTCGTCTGGGGCCAACGTCCTGACTTTC. Amino acid sequence: CSAITGTSSSGANVLTF.

This clonotype was found a few times. The rearrangement joins TRBV29-1 to TRBJ2-7; possible D gene TRBD2, 7 bases. Germline values: CDR1 SQVTM, CDR2 ANQGSEA. Trimming took off 2 bases at V and 6 bases at J, with 14 bases between the two ends. The CDR3 loop spans 13 amino acids. Here the CDR3 DNA reads TGCAGCGTTGAAAGGGGGAGGGGAGGCGAGCAGTACTTC. This encodes CSVERGRGGEQYF.

This clonotype was recorded many times. The chain carries TRBV12-3 or TRBV12-4 and TRBJ2-7, with 12 positions matching TRBD2. The J segment lost 6 bases and the V segment lost 6 bases, leaving 6 bases of the junction unmatched. The CDR3 is made up of 14 amino acids. This CDR3 is CASSLLAGGAEQYF. Here the CDR3 DNA reads TGTGCCAGCAGCCTACTAGCGGGAGGTGCCGAGCAGTACTTC.

The V and J genes are TRBV15 and TRBJ1-1; D gene uncertain. From germline, CDR1 is LNHNV and CDR2 YYDKDF (reference sequence). The CDR3 has 14 amino acids. The ends were cut back, 5 bases at V and 5 bases at J, with 15 bases in the middle. The CDR3 bases are TGTGCCACCAGCTTTACAACTCTGGGGACTGAAGCTTTCTTT. It encodes CATSFTTLGTEAFF.

This sequence joins TRBV20-1 and TRBJ2-7; D gene uncertain. Germline loops: CDR1 DFQATT, CDR2 SNEGSKA (reference sequence). Trimming took 3 bases from V and 1 from J, leaving 10 bases between them. There are 13 residues in the CDR3. The CDR3 DNA sequence: TGCAGTGCTAGGGATGCCCTTTCCTACGAGCAGTACTTC. Translating gives CSARDALSYEQYF.

This clonotype came up many times. The DNA for the CDR3 is TGCGCCAGCAGCTTGGGACAGGGAGGATTGGTCACTGAAGCTTTCTTT. It codes for CASSLGQGGLVTEAFF. The chain joins TRBV5-1 to TRBJ1-1; the match to TRBD1 covers 7 bases. In germline, CDR1 is SGHRS, CDR2 YFSETQ. After removal of 0 bases from V and 4 bases from J, the junction contained 9 bases not matched to a gene. This CDR3 has 16 amino acids.